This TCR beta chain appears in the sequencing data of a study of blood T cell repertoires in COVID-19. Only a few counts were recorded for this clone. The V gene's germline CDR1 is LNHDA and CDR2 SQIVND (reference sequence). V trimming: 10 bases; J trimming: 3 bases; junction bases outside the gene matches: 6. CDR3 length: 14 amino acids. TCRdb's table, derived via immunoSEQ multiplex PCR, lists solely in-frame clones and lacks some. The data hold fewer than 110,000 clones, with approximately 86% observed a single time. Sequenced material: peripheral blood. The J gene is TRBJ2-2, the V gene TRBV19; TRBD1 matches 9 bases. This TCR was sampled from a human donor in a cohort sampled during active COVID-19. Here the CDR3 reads CATQGQGDTGELFF. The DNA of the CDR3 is TGTGCCACCCAGGGACAGGGAGACACCGGGGAGCTGTTTTTT. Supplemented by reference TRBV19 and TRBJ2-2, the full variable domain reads DGGITQSPKYLFRKEGQNVTLSCEQNLNHDAMYWYRQDPGQGLRLIYYSQIVNDFQKGDIAEGYSVSREKKESFPLTVTSAQKNPTAFYLCATQGQGDTGELFFGEGSRLTVL.